These T cell receptor beta chains were read from a single sample in a study of vaccination effects on CD4 cells after COVID-19. No antigen is known for these receptors. Measured with immunoSEQ multiplex PCR; TCRdb has only the in-frame clones, and not every one. The data show more than 65,000 clones, around 81% seen once. This material consisted of CD4+ T cells from PBMCs cultured with HCoV-229E spike peptides, taken after COVID-19 vaccination. The receptor source for this set is a human donor who received a COVID-19 vaccine. The CDR3 runs from the conserved cysteine through the conserved F or W. The order of the fields is J gene, V gene, clone size, D gene, CDR3 DNA, CDR3 protein. A D gene is named only where the DNA matches it firmly. A clone size is listed for some rows: how often the clone was seen (once, few, many), or a class if it is expanded.

TRBJ1-6 TRBV5-4 - - TGTGCCAGCAGCTTGGGTCCCGATTCACCCCTCCACTTT CASSLGPDSPLHF
TRBJ1-5 TRBV4-1 - - TGCGCCAGCAGCCAAGATTCCGTCGGCAGGTCCAATCAGCCCCAGCATTTT CASSQDSVGRSNQPQHF
TRBJ2-1 TRBV14 - - TGTGCCAGCAGCCTAGTAGCGCGGGCCTCCTACCGTGGCTCCTACAATGAGCAGTTCTTC CASSLVARASYRGSYNEQFF
TRBJ1-2 TRBV4-3 - - TGCGCCAGCAGCCAAGAGGTCGGCGTCTATGGCTACACCTTC CASSQEVGVYGYTF
TRBJ1-5 TRBV15 - TRBD1 TGTGCCACCAGCAGGAATCTACAGGGGGCGCGTGGCAATCAGCCCCAGCATTTT CATSRNLQGARGNQPQHF
TRBJ1-3 TRBV6-6 once - TGTGCCAGCAGTTACATTGGGATTACCTCTGGAAACACCATATATTTT CASSYIGITSGNTIYF
TRBJ2-3 TRBV18 once - TGTGCCAGCTCACCATTGGGTCAGGGGCAATCAGATACGCAGTATTTT CASSPLGQGQSDTQYF
TRBJ2-1 TRBV28 - TRBD1 TGTGCCAGCAACCCCGCAGGGGACAGAGCCTACAATGAGCAGTTCTTC CASNPAGDRAYNEQFF
TRBJ1-4 TRBV6-5 - TRBD1 TGTGCCAGCAAACGAGGGAGGGGGCATGAAAAACTGTTTTTT CASKRGRGHEKLFF
TRBJ2-5 TRBV3-1/TRBV3-2 - - TGTGCCAGCAGCCAAGATTTGGCGGGGGCGCGACAAGAGACCCAGTACTTC CASSQDLAGARQETQYF
TRBJ1-3 TRBV24-1 - - TGTGCCACCAGTCGTAGGGGCGAAGCTGGAAACACCATATATTTT CATSRRGEAGNTIYF
TRBJ2-1 TRBV24-1 - TRBD2 TGTGCCACCAGTGACTCGGGACTAGCGGATCACAATGAGCAGTTCTTC CATSDSGLADHNEQFF
TRBJ2-6 TRBV6-2/TRBV6-3 - TRBD1 TGTGCCAGCAGTTCGGGGACAGGTTCCTCTGGGGCCAACGTCCTGACTTTC CASSSGTGSSGANVLTF
TRBJ1-1 TRBV18 - - TGTGCCAGCTCCGCCGGGGAGACGAACACTGAAGCTTTCTTT CASSAGETNTEAFF
TRBJ1-3 TRBV12-5 - - TGTGCTAGTGGTTTGGTATTGGGGGCTGACTCTGGAAACACCATATATTTT CASGLVLGADSGNTIYF
TRBJ1-1 TRBV5-4 - - TGTGCCAGCAGCTTGGGTCAGGATTCCACTGAAGCTTTCTTT CASSLGQDSTEAFF
TRBJ2-5 TRBV24-1 - TRBD2 TGTGCCACCAGTGATGTAGCGGGGGAAGCAGAGACCCAGTACTTC CATSDVAGEAETQYF
TRBJ1-5 TRBV28 - TRBD1 TGTGCCAGCAGTACCCCCAGGGGGAATCAGCCCCAGCATTTT CASSTPRGNQPQHF
TRBJ1-5 TRBV7-9 - TRBD1 TGTGCCAGCAGCTCCGGACAGGTTTTGAATCAGCCCCAGCATTTT CASSSGQVLNQPQHF
TRBJ2-2 TRBV30 - - TGTGCCCTGGATAAAAGGGGTCCCGGGGAGCTGTTTTTT CALDKRGPGELFF
TRBJ2-5 TRBV4-1 - TRBD2 TGCGCCAGCAGCTACTTAGCGGGGGGTTTCCAAGAGACCCAGTACTTC CASSYLAGGFQETQYF
TRBJ2-5 TRBV29-1 - - TGCAGCGCCTCAGGGGAGACCCAGTACTTC CSASGETQYF
TRBJ2-1 TRBV9 - - TGTGCCAGCAGCGCCCAACAGGGTAGTGATAATGAGCAGTTCTTC CASSAQQGSDNEQFF
TRBJ2-1 TRBV27 - TRBD1 TGTGCCAGCAGCCGGACCGGGACAGGGTACAATGAGCAGTTCTTC CASSRTGTGYNEQFF
TRBJ1-6 TRBV6-5 - - TGTGCCAGCAGAGGTGGGACCTTCAATTCACCCCTCCACTTT CASRGGTFNSPLHF
TRBJ2-5 TRBV24-1 - TRBD1 TGTGCCACCAGTGAGCCGACAGGGAGTGAGACCCAGTACTTC CATSEPTGSETQYF
TRBJ2-5 TRBV12-5 - - TGTGCTAGTGGTTTGGCTGCCCAAGAGACCCAGTACTTC CASGLAAQETQYF
TRBJ1-2 TRBV5-1 - - TGCGCCAGCAGCTTCGGGTATGGCTACACCTTC CASSFGYGYTF
TRBJ1-5 TRBV19 - - TGTGCCAGTAGTGACGACCGGTACAATCAGCCCCAGCATTTT CASSDDRYNQPQHF
TRBJ1-2 TRBV4-1 - - TGCGCCAGCAGCCAAGGGCGGACACTTAACTATGGCTACACCTTC CASSQGRTLNYGYTF
TRBJ1-1 TRBV30 few - TGTGCCTGGAGTGTATACGAGACACCTAACACTGAAGCTTTCTTT CAWSVYETPNTEAFF
TRBJ2-3 TRBV24-1 - - TGTGCCACCAGTGTTGGGGGGGCCCCAGATACGCAGTATTTT CATSVGGAPDTQYF
TRBJ2-3 TRBV18 - - TGTGCCAGCTCACCGCCTGTGACGGATACGCAGTATTTT CASSPPVTDTQYF
TRBJ2-2 TRBV18 - - TGTGCCAGCTCACCGTTAGAACGCACCGGGGAGCTGTTTTTT CASSPLERTGELFF
TRBJ2-5 TRBV27 - TRBD1 TGTGCCAGCAGTTTATCGCCAGGGGGCTGGGAGACCCAGTACTTC CASSLSPGGWETQYF
TRBJ2-1 TRBV6-5 - TRBD2 TGTGCCAGCAGTTACGGAGTCGGGGGGGTACTGTTCTTC CASSYGVGGVLFF
TRBJ1-2 TRBV5-5 - - TGTGCCAGCAGCCCCGAATTTGGGGGGCGCGTCTATGGCTACACCTTC CASSPEFGGRVYGYTF
TRBJ2-3 TRBV2 - - TGTGCCAGTCAAGAAATCGACACAGATACGCAGTATTTT CASQEIDTDTQYF
TRBJ2-1 TRBV18 - TRBD2 TGTGCCAGCTCATTGTCCGGGGGGAGCTCCTACAATGAGCAGTTCTTC CASSLSGGSSYNEQFF
TRBJ2-3 TRBV27 - TRBD2 TGTGCCAGCAGTATCCGGACTAGCGGGGCTAGCACAGATACGCAGTATTTT CASSIRTSGASTDTQYF
TRBJ1-2 TRBV5-6 - - TGTGCCAGCAGCTTGGATAGGGCAGTATTTGTTGGCTACACCTTC CASSLDRAVFVGYTF